These T cell receptor beta chains were read from a single sample in a study of OX40 agonist ivuxolimab in advanced cancers. Generated by immunoSEQ multiplex PCR, the TCRdb table keeps only in-frame clones and is missing some. The data contain tens of thousands of clones, roughly nine tenths of them singletons. Sample: CD4+ or CD8+ T cells sorted from blood, taken in a trial of the OX40 agonist ivuxolimab. The receptors here all came from an adult with an advanced solid tumor such as melanoma, head and neck, liver or kidney cancer. CDR3s include the opening cysteine and the closing phenylalanine or tryptophan. A D gene is named only where the DNA matches it firmly.

TRBD1,TRBV7-9,TRBJ2-3,TGTGCCAGCAGCCCCGGGGACAGGGTAACAGATACGCAGTATTTT,CASSPGDRVTDTQYF
-,TRBV10-3,TRBJ1-4,TGTGCCATCAGTGAGACCCCGTCAGGGGAAGAAAAACTGTTTTTT,CAISETPSGEEKLFF
-,TRBV9,TRBJ1-5,TGTGCCAGCAGCCCATCTGGGAATCAGCCCCAGCATTTT,CASSPSGNQPQHF
TRBD1,TRBV10-3,TRBJ2-7,TGTGCCATCAGTGAGTCAAGGAGCAGGACAGGGGGCACGTACGAGCAGTACTTC,CAISESRSRTGGTYEQYF
-,TRBV7-9,TRBJ2-3,TGTGCCAGCAGCTTAGGACAGCCAGACGATACGCAGTATTTT,CASSLGQPDDTQYF
-,TRBV5-8,TRBJ1-3,TGTGCCAGCAGCTTGTTGAATTCTGGAAACACCATATATTTT,CASSLLNSGNTIYF
-,TRBV5-1,TRBJ2-5,TGCGCCAGCAGCTTAGGAGCCCCGGGCGAGACCCAGTACTTC,CASSLGAPGETQYF
-,TRBV6-1,TRBJ1-5,TGTGCCAGCACCATTACAGGGAACAATCAGCCCCAGCATTTT,CASTITGNNQPQHF
-,TRBV7-9,TRBJ2-7,TGTGCCAGCAGCTTAGCGCTCGGGGCTGGGTACGAGCAGTACTTC,CASSLALGAGYEQYF
-,TRBV14,TRBJ2-5,TGTGCCAGCAGCCAGGCACAGCAAGAGACCCAGTACTTC,CASSQAQQETQYF
-,TRBV2,TRBJ1-2,TGTGCCAGCAGTGAAGCGCTTTGGGGCAGGAACTATGGCTACACCTTC,CASSEALWGRNYGYTF
TRBD2,TRBV28,TRBJ2-3,TGTGCCAGCGTGCGGGGGGCCGCGGCAGATACGCAGTATTTT,CASVRGAAADTQYF